Included here is one TCR beta chain sequence, with context. What antigen it recognizes has not been identified. No base-level quality is on record; no much larger clone is a single base apart. One collaborating source in Seattle enrolled patients while the patients were actively infected and followed the patients over time throughout the course of disease. Collaborating institutions collected whole blood in K2EDTA tubes following their own protocols. For TCRbeta analysis, collaborators shipped samples in one of three forms: frozen whole blood, isolated PBMCs, or DNA extracted from either of those sample types. Compared with germline, V lacks 3 bases and J lacks 9 bases; bases without a gene match: 10. CDR1 and CDR2, looked up from the germline V gene (reference sequence), are MNHEY and SMNVEV. Counted from cysteine to phenylalanine, this CDR3 has 14 amino acids. Solely the CDR3 DNA is kept, with 42 bases framed from the first base.

The immunoSEQ Assay, a bias-controlled multiplex PCR, was used to amplify TCRbeta CDR3 regions from genomic DNA. For the original study's pipeline: The number of nucleated cells in each sample was estimated by amplification of reference gene primers within the assay. To quantify the absolute abundance of each unique TCRbeta CDR3 rearrangement, sequence reads were collapsed and filtered. For each sample, productive Simpson clonality was calculated by taking the square root of Simpson's diversity index across productive rearrangements. Imported from immuneACCESS, the table was reduced by TCRdb to in-frame sequences with V and J called. These copies leave out some clones; in studies compared against another copy, an unresolved V gene accounts for under half, and the cause of the remainder is not known. That table is the source of V, J and clone size, and D and trimming were worked out from the DNA. The sample table records approximately 350,000 clones; 85% to 90% of these occur just once. The top ten constitute about 7.3% of the sample.

The sample originates from a study of blood T cell repertoires in COVID-19 (TCRdb year 2020). A note on the overall study: The collaborator samples originated in the United States, Italy and Spain and spanned the acute and convalescent phases of COVID-19. The prospective study material was composed of cDNA or gDNA derived from T cells, B-cell-depleted T cells, or PBMCs. The dataset comprised deeply sampled blood TCRbeta repertoires from subjects exposed to, actively infected with, or recovered from COVID-19. The repertoires were released in a freely available public database intended as a resource for research on the immune response to SARS-CoV-2. Samples were obtained from the ongoing ImmuneRACE study (first 160 participants) and from over a thousand subjects provided by 6 global collaborators. The sample metadata nearly always contained a de-identified subject ID, COVID-19 status, age in years and sex. Where HLA class I and class II types were available, the types were taken from metadata supplied by the sample provider, not from assay-based typing.

The study at large found these results: How much clinical and demographic metadata was included differed by source and by participant, and the metadata was provided uncurated.

Recombination connected TRBV27 to TRBJ2-7; 8 bases in the junction line up with TRBD2. The clonotype was recovered from a woman aged 70 to 79 with COVID-19, enrolled during active disease. The sequenced sample was peripheral blood. The sequenced DNA is TGTGCCAGCAGTTTGGACGGGGGGGCCGCGGTGCAGTACTTC. Translated, this gives CASSLDGGAAVQYF.